These 19 T cell receptor beta chains share one sample of origin, sequenced in a study of shared clonotypes between healthy human individuals. Here immunoSEQ multiplex PCR was the method, and the copy in TCRdb shows in-frame clones only, minus some. The table has around 550,000 clones, 90% to 97% seen once. Specimen: naive CD4+ T cells sorted from blood. Subset meaning: CD45RA+ positively selected. These receptors all stem from a woman aged 25-40 years in good health.

The chain has TRBV27 and TRBJ2-7, with 9 nucleotides matching TRBD2. After removal of 4 bases from V and 3 bases from J, the junction contained 7 bases not matched to a gene. The CDR3 spans 15 residues. Germline CDR1 is MNHEY and CDR2 is SMNVEV (reference sequence). CDR3 in amino acids: CASSSGGAGGYEQYF. CDR3 in DNA: TGTGCCAGCAGTTCGGGGGGAGCGGGAGGCTACGAGCAGTACTTC.

Written as DNA, the CDR3 is TGTGCCAGCAGCTTTAGGCCCGGGGAGGAGCAGTACTTC. Its protein product is CASSFRPGEEQYF. This chain joins TRBV7-8 and TRBJ2-7; the D gene is possibly TRBD2 (5 bases). The CDR3 spans 13 residues. Trimming shortened V by 3 bases and J by 7 bases, and 13 bases separated the two germline ends. The germline CDR1 and CDR2 sequences are SGHVS and FQNEAQ.

The chain links TRBV6-5 to TRBJ1-1; D perhaps matches TRBD1 (5 bases). Between the trimmed V and J ends, which lost 7 bases and 1 base, there was a span of 10 bases. Germline assignment: CDR1 MNHEY and CDR2 SVGAGI. This CDR3 spans 13 amino acids. CDR3 coding DNA: TGTGCCAGCAAACGAACAGGGAACACTGAAGCTTTCTTT. It codes for CASKRTGNTEAFF.

This clone appeared a single time. The J gene is TRBJ1-5, the V gene TRBV29-1, with a possible D match to TRBD1 (5 bases). V dropped 5 bases and J dropped 9 bases, with 8 bases sitting between them. CDR1 SQVTM and CDR2 ANQGSEA come from the germline V gene. The CDR3 contains 10 residues. CDR3 sequence (DNA): TGCAGCGTTCGCAGGGTGCCCCAGCATTTT. Translation: CSVRRVPQHF.

The chain uses TRBV6-6 and TRBJ2-7; 9 nucleotides match TRBD2. V lost 7 bases to trimming and J lost 5 bases; unmatched junction nucleotides: 12. The CDR3 has 15 residues. Germline assignment: CDR1 MNHNY and CDR2 SVGAGI (reference sequence). The CDR3 loop reads CASNLNSGSLDEQYF. DNA for the CDR3: TGTGCCAGCAACTTAAATAGCGGGAGTCTAGACGAGCAGTACTTC.

The V call is TRBV6-1, the J call TRBJ1-5; no definite D call. CDR1 is MNHNS, CDR2 SASEGT, per germline. Trimming shortened V by 2 bases and J by 0 bases, and 5 bases separated the two germline ends. The CDR3 covers 14 residues. CDR3 loop: CASSELYSNQPQHF. CDR3 DNA: TGTGCCAGCAGTGAACTATATAGCAATCAGCCCCAGCATTTT.

The chain has TRBV5-5 and TRBJ2-3; D is undetermined. The V gene's germline CDR1 is SGHKS and CDR2 YYEKEE (reference sequence). The CDR3 consists of 14 residues. V shed 2 bases and J shed 4 bases, with 11 bases lying between them. The DNA of the CDR3 is TGTGCCAGCAGCTTTGGGTTGGAAGCAGATACGCAGTATTTT. Encoded protein: CASSFGLEADTQYF. Full variable domain (outside the CDR3, taken from reference TRBV5-5 and TRBJ2-3): DAGVTQSPTHLIKTRGQQVTLRCSPISGHKSVSWYQQVLGQGPQFIFQYYEKEERGRGNFPDRFSARQFPNYSSELNVNALLLGDSALYLCASSFGLEADTQYFGPGTRLTVL.

V gene TRBV2 combines with J gene TRBJ2-2; D gene unclear. With 3 bases removed from V and 0 bases from J, the gap between germline ends came to 5 bases. The length of the CDR3 is 14 residues. Per germline, CDR1 SNHLY and CDR2 FYNNEI. The CDR3 coding sequence is TGTGCCAGCAGTGACCTCTCGAACACCGGGGAGCTGTTTTTT. Translation gives CASSDLSNTGELFF.

CDR3 region: CASSQGLAGGSSYEQYF. In DNA, the CDR3 is TGTGCCAGCAGCCAAGGGCTAGCGGGAGGCAGCTCCTACGAGCAGTACTTC. V gene TRBV4-2 combines with J gene TRBJ2-7, with 11 bases aligning to TRBD2. The CDR3 has 17 amino acids. Per germline, CDR1 LGHNA and CDR2 YNFKEQ. J lost 0 bases, V lost 1 base, and 5 bases had no gene match.

The V gene is TRBV18, the J gene TRBJ2-1; maybe TRBD2 (5 bases). V lost 3 bases, J lost 0 bases, and 12 bases lay in between. This CDR3 contains 16 residues. From germline, CDR1 is KGHSH and CDR2 LQKENI. CDR3 in DNA: TGTGCCAGCTCACCGCTAGCCCCGAGCTCCTACAATGAGCAGTTCTTC. Protein: CASSPLAPSSYNEQFF.

CDR3 in DNA: TGCAGTGCTAGGGAGATGGATGAGCAGTTCTTC. Residues: CSAREMDEQFF. The genes are TRBV20-1 and TRBJ2-1; D is unclear. The germline V gene encodes CDR1 DFQATT and CDR2 SNEGSKA (reference sequence). Trimming took off 3 bases at V and 8 bases at J, with 8 bases between the two ends. The CDR3 is made up of 11 amino acids.

The chain combines TRBV27 with TRBJ2-1, with 9 bases matching TRBD1. The CDR3 has 13 amino acids. V lost 6 bases, J lost 9 bases, and 6 bases stayed unmatched. CDR1 and CDR2 (germline): MNHEY, SMNVEV (reference sequence). The CDR3 is CASRLTGGGEQFF. The CDR3, as DNA: TGTGCCAGCAGGCTGACAGGGGGTGGTGAGCAGTTCTTC.

V is TRBV18 and J is TRBJ1-3; D unresolved. Germline lookup yields CDR1 KGHSH and CDR2 LQKENI. The CDR3 is 14 residues long. Trimming left V 2 bases short and J 2 bases short, with 7 bases between. CDR3 nucleotide sequence: TGTGCCAGCTCACCAGTCCCGACTGGAAACACCATATATTTT. It specifies CASSPVPTGNTIYF.

This clone has a handful of counts. V and J are TRBV2 and TRBJ2-7; 9 bases align to TRBD1. This CDR3 has 14 residues. Per germline, CDR1 SNHLY and CDR2 FYNNEI. The V segment lost 6 bases and the J segment 2 bases; nucleotides outside the gene matches: 5. CDR3 residues: CASRRTGEAYEQYF. CDR3 DNA: TGTGCCAGCAGGAGGACAGGGGAGGCCTACGAGCAGTACTTC.

The rearrangement joins TRBV18 to TRBJ2-2; TRBD1 might be the D (5 bases). The CDR3 contains 13 residues. Deletions cut 6 bases from V and 4 bases from J, with 9 bases between. Germline-derived CDR1 and CDR2 are KGHSH and LQKENI. The CDR3 loop is CASSADSTGELFF. The DNA for the CDR3 is TGTGCCAGCTCGGCTGACAGCACCGGGGAGCTGTTTTTT.

The gene calls are TRBV21-1 and TRBJ2-5; the DNA was not used to check the table's D call, TRBD2. TRBV21-1 is shown as a pseudogene. The CDR3 contains 13 residues. This chain's CDR3 is CASSGLSGETQYF. In DNA, the CDR3 is TGTGCCAGCAGCGGACTTTCGGGAGAGACCCAGTACTTC.

This rearrangement joins TRBV29-1 to TRBJ2-5; no definite D call. The V end lost 4 bases, the J end lost 5 bases, and 11 bases lay between the germline ends. CDR1 is SQVTM, CDR2 ANQGSEA, per germline. The CDR3 loop spans 12 amino acids. The DNA for the CDR3 is TGCAGCGTTGCGGTCAACGGGGAGACCCAGTACTTC. Protein: CSVAVNGETQYF.

The J gene is TRBJ2-1, the V gene TRBV5-4; D ambiguous. This CDR3 comprises 13 residues. The V gene's germline CDR1 is SGHNT and CDR2 YYREEE (reference sequence). Trimming shortened V by 1 base and J by 10 bases, and 12 bases separated the two germline ends. The CDR3 DNA reads TGTGCCAGCAGCTTGCTAGGGTCTACGGAGCAGTTCTTC. Translated, it gives CASSLLGSTEQFF.

This sequence joins TRBV19 and TRBJ2-3, with D perhaps TRBD1 (5 bases). Trimming shortened V by 7 bases and J by 6 bases, and 14 bases separated the two germline ends. CDR3 length: 13 residues. Germline V CDR1 and CDR2: LNHDA, SQIVND (reference sequence). The CDR3 DNA reads TGTGCCAGTAATCAGGGTTTCATGGATACGCAGTATTTT. Translating it yields CASNQGFMDTQYF.